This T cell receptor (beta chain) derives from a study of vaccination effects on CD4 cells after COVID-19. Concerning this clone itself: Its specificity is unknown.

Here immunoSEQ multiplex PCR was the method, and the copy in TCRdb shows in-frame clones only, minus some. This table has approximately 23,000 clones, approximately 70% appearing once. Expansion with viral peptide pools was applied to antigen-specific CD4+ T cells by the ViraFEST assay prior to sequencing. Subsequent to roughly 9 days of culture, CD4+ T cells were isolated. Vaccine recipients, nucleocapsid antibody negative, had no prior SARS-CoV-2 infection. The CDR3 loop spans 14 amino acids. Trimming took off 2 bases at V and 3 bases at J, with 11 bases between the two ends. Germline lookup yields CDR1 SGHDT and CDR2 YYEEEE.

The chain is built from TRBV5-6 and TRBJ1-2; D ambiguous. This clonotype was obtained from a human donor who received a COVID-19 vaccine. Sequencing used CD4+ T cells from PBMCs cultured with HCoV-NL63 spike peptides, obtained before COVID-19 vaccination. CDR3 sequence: CASSLIGRDYGYTF. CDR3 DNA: TGTGCCAGCAGCTTAATTGGACGGGACTATGGCTACACCTTC.